Each of the 7 T cell receptor beta chains below was sequenced from the same sample in a study of T-cell reconstitution after alpha-beta-depleted transplantation in children. Molecular barcoding with unique molecular identifiers was used for the TCRbeta library. TCRdb fed the PCR reads into MiXCR, producing one record per CDR3 protein. In the table there are around 420,000 distinct CDR3 sequences, about 16% of which are singletons. This sample comprised PBMCs, mostly from graft donor cells, obtained 360 days after TCRalphabeta/CD19-depleted stem cell transplant. All receptors derive from a boy in the first two years of life who had a stem cell transplant for Wiskott-Aldrich syndrome, so the T cells may come from the graft donor.

There are a few counts of this clonotype. The rearrangement uses TRBV11-1 and TRBJ2-1; no clear D gene. The CDR3 runs 12 residues. The V gene's germline CDR1 is SGHAT and CDR2 FQDESV (reference sequence). With 3 bases removed from V and 15 bases from J, the gap between germline ends came to 15 bases. CDR3 amino acids: CASSFFNGRRFF. The CDR3, as DNA: TGTGCCAGCAGCTTTTTTAATGGACGGAGGTTCTTC.

This clonotype was picked up a small number of times. The chain carries TRBV20-1 and TRBJ1-5; D is unresolved. The CDR3 covers 12 residues. Trimming stripped 5 bases from V and 4 bases from J, with 9 bases between. Germline CDR1 is DFQATT and CDR2 is SNEGSKA (reference sequence). DNA for the CDR3: TGCAGTGCTGGGCGGGTAAATCAGCCCCAGCATTTT. Translating it yields CSAGRVNQPQHF.

This clonotype appeared many times. V usage is TRBV7-9 and J usage is TRBJ2-5; D is perhaps TRBD2 (5 bases). The V gene's germline CDR1 is SEHNR and CDR2 FQNEAQ (reference sequence). Trimming removed 0 bases from V and 3 bases from J, with 14 bases in between. This CDR3 has 16 amino acids. The CDR3 DNA reads TGTGCCAGCAGCTTAGCGCGGGTCGTCAGTGAAGAGACCCAGTACTTC. It codes for CASSLARVVSEETQYF.

The chain employs TRBV3-1 and TRBJ2-1, with 7 bases fitting TRBD2. This CDR3 spans 15 amino acids. Unmatched junction bases numbered 7, after V lost 1 base and J lost 7 bases. Looked up from germline, CDR1 is LGHDT and CDR2 is YNNKEL (reference sequence). This CDR3 is CASSQAAGAWNEQFF. As DNA, the CDR3 is TGTGCCAGCAGCCAAGCGGCGGGAGCTTGGAATGAGCAGTTCTTC.

The rearrangement links TRBV6-1 to TRBJ2-5; D may match TRBD1 or TRBD2 (6 bases each). Germline V CDR1 and CDR2: MNHNS, SASEGT. This CDR3 spans 15 amino acids. Between the trimmed V and J ends, which lost 5 bases and 3 bases, there was a span of 16 bases. The CDR3 is CASSRKQGGKETQYF. CDR3 nucleotide sequence: TGTGCCAGCAGTCGGAAACAGGGCGGGAAAGAGACCCAGTACTTC.

This clonotype was picked up a small number of times. The V and J genes are TRBV24-1 and TRBJ2-3; 7 bases map to TRBD2. From germline, CDR1 is KGHDR and CDR2 SFDVKD. The CDR3 has 16 residues. The junction had 12 bases not matched to a gene; V was cut back by 5 bases and J by 5 bases. This chain's CDR3 is CATSVAQRERQDTQYF. CDR3 in DNA: TGTGCCACCAGTGTGGCCCAGCGGGAAAGACAAGATACGCAGTATTTT.

This sequence joins TRBV28 and TRBJ1-5, with D uncertain. The CDR3 has 13 residues. V shed 7 bases and J shed 7 bases, with 14 bases lying between them. Germline lookup yields CDR1 MDHEN and CDR2 SYDVKM. This CDR3 is CASTHIEWQPQHF. In nucleotides, the CDR3 is TGTGCCAGCACCCACATAGAGTGGCAGCCCCAGCATTTT.